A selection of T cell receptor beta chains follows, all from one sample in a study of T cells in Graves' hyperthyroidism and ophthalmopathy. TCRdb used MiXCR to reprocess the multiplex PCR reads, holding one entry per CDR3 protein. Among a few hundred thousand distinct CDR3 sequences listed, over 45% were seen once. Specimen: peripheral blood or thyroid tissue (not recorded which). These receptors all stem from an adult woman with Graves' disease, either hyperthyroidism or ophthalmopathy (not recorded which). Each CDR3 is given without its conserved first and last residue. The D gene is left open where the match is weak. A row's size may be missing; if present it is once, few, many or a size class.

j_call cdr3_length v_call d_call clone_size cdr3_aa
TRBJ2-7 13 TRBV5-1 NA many ASSLQGMASYEQY
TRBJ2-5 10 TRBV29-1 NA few SVETWTENQY
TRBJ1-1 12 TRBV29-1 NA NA SVWHGGVDTEAF
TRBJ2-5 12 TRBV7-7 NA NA ASSPSLTAETQY
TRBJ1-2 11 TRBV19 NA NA ASSTRGVYGYT
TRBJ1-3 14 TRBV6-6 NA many ASRAYRVVSGNTIY
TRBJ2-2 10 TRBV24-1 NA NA ATSRGPGELF
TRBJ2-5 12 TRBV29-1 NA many SVGKDGRGETQY
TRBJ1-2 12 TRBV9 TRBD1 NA ASSPTGQGQGYT
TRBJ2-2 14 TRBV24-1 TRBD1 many ATSDWGQANTGELF
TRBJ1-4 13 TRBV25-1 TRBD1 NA ASGPGQLKGGKLF
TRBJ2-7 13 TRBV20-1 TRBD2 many SASTGLAATYEQY
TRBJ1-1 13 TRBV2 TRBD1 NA ASSEGDRRETEAF
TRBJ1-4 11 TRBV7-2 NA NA ASRSLDVEKLF
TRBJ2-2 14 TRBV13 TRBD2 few ASSHSGLAVSGELF
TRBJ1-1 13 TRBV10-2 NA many ASSEAPGIGAEAF
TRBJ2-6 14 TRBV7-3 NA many ASSFRDLSGANVLT
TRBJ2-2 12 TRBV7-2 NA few ASSYRETTGELF
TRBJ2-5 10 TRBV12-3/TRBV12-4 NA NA ASSQDGQPQY
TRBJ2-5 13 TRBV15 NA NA ATSRGGTEQETQY
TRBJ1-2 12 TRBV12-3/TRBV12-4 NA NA ASRDWGADGGYT
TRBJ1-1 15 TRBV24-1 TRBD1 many ATSDSPGQGVRTEAF
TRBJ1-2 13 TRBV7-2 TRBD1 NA ASSSTSGQGWGYT
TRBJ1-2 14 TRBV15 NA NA ATSRDRATANYGYT
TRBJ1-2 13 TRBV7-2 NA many ASSLNSLTNYGYT
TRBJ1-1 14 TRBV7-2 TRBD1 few ASSPRQGGGLTEAF
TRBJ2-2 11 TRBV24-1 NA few ATSDLRRGELF
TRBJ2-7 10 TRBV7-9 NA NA ASSLGLYKQY
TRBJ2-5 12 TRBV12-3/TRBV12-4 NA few ASSFDGGNQPQY
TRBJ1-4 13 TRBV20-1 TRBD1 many SARPQGATNEKLF
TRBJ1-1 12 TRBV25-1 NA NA ASLGPGMGTEAF
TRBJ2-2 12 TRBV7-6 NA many ASSRAANTGELF
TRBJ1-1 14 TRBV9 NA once ASSPQGARGSTEAF
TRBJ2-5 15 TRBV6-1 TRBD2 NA ASSERPSGRAQETQY
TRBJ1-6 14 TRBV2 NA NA ASSDIGGGGNSPLH
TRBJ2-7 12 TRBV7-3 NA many ASSFVRTLHEQY
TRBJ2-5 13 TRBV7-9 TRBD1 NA ASSRTGQGRETQY
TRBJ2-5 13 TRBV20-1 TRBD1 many SAGRGRGWPETQY
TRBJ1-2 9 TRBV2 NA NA ASSQGRGYT
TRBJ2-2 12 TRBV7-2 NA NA ASSLNGFTGELF
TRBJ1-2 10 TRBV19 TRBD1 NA ATRTGADGYT
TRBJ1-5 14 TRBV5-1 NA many ASSLGPDYSNQPQH
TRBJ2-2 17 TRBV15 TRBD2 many ATSRPSSGRAWGSGELF
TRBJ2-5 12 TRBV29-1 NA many SVASQGGGETQY
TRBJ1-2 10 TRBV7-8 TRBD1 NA AWRGTGAGYT
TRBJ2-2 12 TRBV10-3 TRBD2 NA AMAGSGETGELF